Listed here is a single TCR beta chain. As yet, its antigen is unknown. The source of the sample is a study of T-cell memory formation after mild COVID-19. In the study overall: In these data, TCR clusters were largely donor specific.

Whole-study results and caveats: Clones shrinking between day 15 and 85 showed a balanced CD4/CD8 split, and those that grew later tilted toward CD4+.

CDR3 length equals 13 residues. With 2 bases removed from V and 5 bases from J, the gap between germline ends came to 10 bases. Germline assignment: CDR1 GTSNPN and CDR2 SVGIG (reference sequence). TCRdb re-derived calls from the 5' RACE reads in MiXCR, one entry per CDR3 protein. The data show approximately 300,000 distinct CDR3 sequences, around 8% seen once. The sequence derives from a man younger than 35 who had mild COVID-19 (a few samples of this study predate the infection). Cell type and time point are not known. Source material: PBMCs or a T cell subset sorted from them (not recorded which). V and J are TRBV30 and TRBJ1-5, with D possibly matching TRBD1 (6 bases). CDR3 DNA sequence: TGTGCCTGGAGTTCCAACAGGGATCAGCCCCAGCATTTT. This codes for CAWSSNRDQPQHF.